The 28 T cell receptor beta chains presented below share a single source sample, sequenced in a study of shared clonotypes between healthy human individuals. CD8 cells regarded as naive lacked CD45RO, were positively chosen for CCR7, and omitted terminally differentiated effector memory CD45RA+ cells. Generated by immunoSEQ multiplex PCR, the TCRdb table keeps only in-frame clones and is missing some. Found here are roughly 890,000 clones, approximately 92% of them singletons; the top ten hold approximately 25%. The material sequenced was naive CD8+ T cells sorted from blood. Receptors originate from a man aged 25-40 years in good health.

The chain carries TRBV7-3 and TRBJ2-1; weak D call: TRBD2 (6 bases). V was cut by 5 bases and J by 0 bases, with 11 bases left in between. The CDR3 totals 15 residues. Germline assignment: CDR1 SGHTA and CDR2 FQGTGA. The CDR3 protein is CASSRGGVSYNEQFF. The CDR3 DNA follows: TGTGCCAGCAGCAGAGGCGGGGTCTCCTACAATGAGCAGTTCTTC.

The gene calls are TRBV13 and TRBJ2-5, with D maybe TRBD2 (6 bases). Germline loops: CDR1 PRHDT, CDR2 FYEKMQ (reference sequence). The CDR3 loop spans 14 amino acids. Deletions cut 2 bases from V and 5 bases from J, with 12 bases between. CDR3 residues: CASSLYGRGETQYF. The DNA for the CDR3 is TGTGCCAGCAGCTTATACGGGAGAGGGGAGACCCAGTACTTC.

The rearrangement uses TRBV18 and TRBJ1-1; 9 bases fit TRBD1. CDR1 and CDR2 from the germline V gene are KGHSH and LQKENI. This CDR3 spans 15 amino acids. V dropped 4 bases and J dropped 6; count of bases not matched to a gene: 9. The CDR3 region has the DNA TGTGCCAGCTCACTGCCCCGGGACAGGGCGTCTGAAGCTTTCTTT. As protein: CASSLPRDRASEAFF.

This sequence joins TRBV13 and TRBJ2-2, with TRBD1 identical over 10 bases. CDR1 and CDR2 from the germline V gene are PRHDT and FYEKMQ (reference sequence). The CDR3 loop spans 17 amino acids. The junction had 6 bases not matched to a gene; V was cut back by 1 base and J by 4 bases. CDR3 region: CASSLVRDRGPTGELFF. Here the CDR3 DNA reads TGTGCCAGCAGCTTAGTCCGGGACAGGGGACCCACCGGGGAGCTGTTTTTT.

This chain uses TRBV2 with TRBJ1-2; 8 bases line up with TRBD1. Per the germline V gene, CDR1 is SNHLY and CDR2 is FYNNEI. This CDR3 has 15 amino acids. Trimming at V came to 5 bases and at J to 3 bases, leaving 8 bases not matched to a gene. The CDR3 spells CASSPSTGADYGYTF. Here the CDR3 DNA reads TGTGCCAGCAGTCCCTCGACAGGGGCCGACTATGGCTACACCTTC. Together with reference TRBV2 and TRBJ1-2, the CDR3 gives the full variable domain: EPEVTQTPSHQVTQMGQEVILRCVPISNHLYFYWYRQILGQKVEFLVSFYNNEISEKSEIFDDQFSVERPDGSNFTLKIRSTKLEDSAMYFCASSPSTGADYGYTFGSGTRLTVV.

J is TRBJ1-1 and V is TRBV2, with D hard to call. This CDR3 is built from 12 residues. V lost 6 bases and J 0 bases, leaving 5 bases between the germline ends. From germline, CDR1 is SNHLY and CDR2 FYNNEI. This chain's CDR3 is CASRFMNTEAFF. CDR3 coding DNA: TGTGCCAGCAGGTTTATGAACACTGAAGCTTTCTTT.

The chain uses TRBV19 and TRBJ2-7; D perhaps matches TRBD1 (5 bases). Germline CDR1 LNHDA, CDR2 SQIVND (reference sequence). V shed 1 base and J shed 1 base, with 8 bases lying between them. The length of the CDR3 is 14 residues. In nucleotides, the CDR3 is TGTGCCAGTAGTATAGTCCAGGGTTCCTACGAGCAGTACTTC. Its protein product is CASSIVQGSYEQYF.

V and J are TRBV2 and TRBJ2-7; D gene ambiguous. Germline V CDR1 and CDR2: SNHLY, FYNNEI. The CDR3 has 13 amino acids. V was clipped by 3 bases and J by 2 bases, with 8 bases between them. CDR3 sequence: CASSEEQAYEQYF. CDR3 DNA: TGTGCCAGCAGTGAGGAACAAGCCTACGAGCAGTACTTC. The complete variable domain, with remaining parts taken from reference TRBV2 and TRBJ2-7, reads EPEVTQTPSHQVTQMGQEVILRCVPISNHLYFYWYRQILGQKVEFLVSFYNNEISEKSEIFDDQFSVERPDGSNFTLKIRSTKLEDSAMYFCASSEEQAYEQYFGPGTRLTVT.

The rearrangement links TRBV30 to TRBJ1-1, with 7 bases matching TRBD1. The V gene's germline CDR1 is GTSNPN and CDR2 SVGIG (reference sequence). There are 12 residues in the CDR3. J was trimmed by 8 bases and V by 5 bases; bases with no gene match: 8. This CDR3 reads CAWDRDLREAFF. Written as DNA, the CDR3 is TGTGCCTGGGACAGGGACCTCCGAGAAGCTTTCTTT.

As to this clone: The same CDR3 can be traced to other DNA sequences in this sample. The chain combines TRBV9 with TRBJ2-7, with TRBD1 matching over 9 bases. The CDR3 sequence is 14 residues long. The ends lost 5 bases at V and 3 bases at J; junction bases unmatched: 6. CDR1 is SGDLS, CDR2 YYNGEE, per germline. The CDR3 DNA sequence: TGTGCCAGCAGTCAAGGGACAGGGCTCTACGAGCAGTACTTC. Protein product: CASSQGTGLYEQYF.

The chain recombines TRBV27 with TRBJ2-1, with 7 bases that match TRBD1. V lost 4 bases, J lost 0 bases, and 9 bases stayed unmatched. The CDR3 is 17 amino acids. Germline V gives CDR1 MNHEY, CDR2 SMNVEV (reference sequence). The CDR3 DNA is TGTGCCAGCAGTTCCCACATACAGGGGAGCTCCTACAATGAGCAGTTCTTC. Its translation: CASSSHIQGSSYNEQFF.

The J gene is TRBJ1-2, the V gene TRBV27, with TRBD1 matching 7 bases. The CDR3 consists of 14 residues. J gave up 3 bases and V 5 bases, and 6 bases lay outside the gene matches. Germline loops: CDR1 MNHEY, CDR2 SMNVEV (reference sequence). The CDR3 sequence is CASSGTAQYYGYTF. The CDR3 DNA reads as TGTGCCAGCAGTGGGACAGCGCAATACTATGGCTACACCTTC.

The rearrangement uses TRBV11-2 and TRBJ2-1, with D uncertain. This CDR3 has 16 amino acids. The V gene lost 4 bases and the J gene lost 4 bases, with 17 bases spanning the gap. CDR1 and CDR2 from the germline V gene are SGHAT and FQNNGV. The CDR3 reads CASSSTYWGEYNEQFF. For the CDR3, the DNA is TGTGCCAGCAGCTCAACGTACTGGGGTGAATACAATGAGCAGTTCTTC. Full variable domain (outside the CDR3, taken from reference TRBV11-2 and TRBJ2-1): EAGVAQSPRYKIIEKRQSVAFWCNPISGHATLYWYQQILGQGPKLLIQFQNNGVVDDSQLPKDRFSAERLKGVDSTLKIQPAKLEDSAVYLCASSSTYWGEYNEQFFGPGTRLTVL.

The chain carries TRBV7-9 and TRBJ2-7; D is undetermined. The CDR3 spans 13 residues. Germline V CDR1 and CDR2: SEHNR, FQNEAQ (reference sequence). Between the trimmed V and J ends, which lost 7 bases and 6 bases, there was a span of 16 bases. CDR3 nucleotide sequence: TGTGCCAGCAAACCTGTGATGGTTCCCGAGCAGTACTTC. It specifies CASKPVMVPEQYF.

This clone came up once. This sequence joins TRBV9 and TRBJ2-2; D perhaps matches TRBD2 (6 bases). CDR1 and CDR2 from the germline V gene are SGDLS and YYNGEE. The CDR3 length is 16 residues. V was pared by 2 bases and J by 0 bases, with 11 bases between. This CDR3 is CASSVWEAPNTGELFF. DNA for the CDR3: TGTGCCAGCAGCGTCTGGGAGGCGCCGAACACCGGGGAGCTGTTTTTT.

The sample holds one count of this clone. The V gene is TRBV29-1, the J gene TRBJ2-5; D ambiguous. From germline, CDR1 is SQVTM and CDR2 ANQGSEA. There are 13 residues in the CDR3. Deletions cut 2 bases from V and 2 bases from J, with 9 bases between. This CDR3 reads CSVELLGQETQYF. CDR3 bases: TGCAGCGTTGAACTCCTAGGGCAAGAGACCCAGTACTTC.

This clone was detected only once. The V gene is TRBV29-1, the J gene TRBJ2-5; the D gene is possibly TRBD1 (6 bases). Germline V gene data show CDR1 as SQVTM and CDR2 as ANQGSEA. V lost 3 bases and J 1 base, leaving 12 bases between the germline ends. This CDR3 has 14 amino acids. The CDR3 nucleotides are TGCAGCGTTGATTTCAGGGGAGCCCAAGAGACCCAGTACTTC. Encoded protein: CSVDFRGAQETQYF.

V gene TRBV9 combines with J gene TRBJ1-4; possibly TRBD1 for D (6 bases). V dropped 1 base and J dropped 6 bases, with 13 bases sitting between them. Germline CDR1 is SGDLS and CDR2 is YYNGEE. The length of the CDR3 is 15 residues. CDR3 DNA sequence: TGTGCCAGCAGCGTAAGGAGAGGGGGTGATGAAAAACTGTTTTTT. Protein: CASSVRRGGDEKLFF.

A remark on this clone: Other DNA sequences of this sample code for an identical CDR3. The chain joins TRBV4-3 to TRBJ2-7, with TRBD1 matching over 10 bases. The germline CDR1 and CDR2 sequences are LGHNA and YSLEER. The CDR3 contains 15 residues. V gave up 1 base and J gave up 0 bases; unmatched junction bases: 0. This CDR3 reads CASSQGTGGSYEQYF. The CDR3 DNA is TGCGCCAGCAGCCAAGGGACAGGGGGCTCCTACGAGCAGTACTTC.

The V and J genes are TRBV30 and TRBJ2-5, with D possibly called TRBD1 or TRBD2 (6 bases each). The CDR3 is made up of 15 amino acids. The germline V and J ends were trimmed by 5 bases and 0 bases, with 16 bases remaining between them. Germline CDR1 and CDR2: GTSNPN and SVGIG (reference sequence). As DNA, the CDR3 is TGTGCCTGGGCGCCAGGGGCGGGGTACCAAGAGACCCAGTACTTC. This sequence encodes CAWAPGAGYQETQYF.

The J gene is TRBJ2-7, the V gene TRBV11-2; no definite D call. The ends were cut back, 0 bases at V and 3 bases at J, with 6 bases in the middle. CDR3 length: 13 residues. Per germline, CDR1 SGHAT and CDR2 FQNNGV. The DNA for the CDR3 is TGTGCCAGCAGCTTAGAGTACAACTACGAGCAGTACTTC. Amino acid sequence: CASSLEYNYEQYF. The whole variable domain, remainder taken from reference TRBV11-2 and TRBJ2-7, is EAGVAQSPRYKIIEKRQSVAFWCNPISGHATLYWYQQILGQGPKLLIQFQNNGVVDDSQLPKDRFSAERLKGVDSTLKIQPAKLEDSAVYLCASSLEYNYEQYFGPGTRLTVT.

V gene TRBV9 combines with J gene TRBJ2-3; 8 positions agree with TRBD1. J lost 0 bases, V lost 3 bases, and 9 bases had no gene match. The CDR3 totals 17 residues. In germline, CDR1 is SGDLS, CDR2 YYNGEE. The CDR3 loop reads CASSAHRTGISTDTQYF. For the CDR3, the DNA is TGTGCCAGCAGCGCCCACAGGACAGGGATAAGCACAGATACGCAGTATTTT.

The chain couples TRBV28 to TRBJ1-5; TRBD1 is a possible D gene (5 bases). This CDR3 is 15 amino acids long. V was pared by 6 bases and J by 0 bases, with 12 bases between. The germline V gene encodes CDR1 MDHEN and CDR2 SYDVKM. The CDR3 protein is CASRRDSDSNQPQHF. CDR3 nucleotide sequence: TGTGCCAGCAGACGTGACAGTGATAGCAATCAGCCCCAGCATTTT.

The CDR3 sequence is CASSNKKGGRNTGELFF. In DNA, the CDR3 is TGTGCCAGCAGCAATAAAAAAGGAGGGAGAAACACCGGGGAGCTGTTTTTT. The J gene is TRBJ2-2, the V gene TRBV7-9; D possibly corresponds to TRBD2 (6 bases). CDR1 and CDR2 (germline): SEHNR, FQNEAQ (reference sequence). The CDR3 runs to 17 residues. Trimming removed 5 bases at V and 2 bases at J, with 18 bases between.

V usage is TRBV10-2 and J usage is TRBJ2-2; no definite D call. The germline V gene has CDR1 WSHSY and CDR2 SAAADI. This CDR3 is built from 14 residues. The V and J ends lost 4 bases and 3 bases respectively, with 9 bases between them. The CDR3 sequence: CASSAGLHTGELFF. CDR3 sequence (DNA): TGCGCCAGCAGTGCGGGCTTGCACACCGGGGAGCTGTTTTTT.

This chain joins TRBV28 and TRBJ2-7; 14 nucleotides line up with TRBD2. The V segment lost 6 bases and the J segment 2 bases; nucleotides outside the gene matches: 6. Per germline, CDR1 MDHEN and CDR2 SYDVKM. This CDR3 is 16 amino acids long. CDR3 DNA sequence: TGTGCCAGCAGCATAATGGGACTAGCGGGGGCCTACGAGCAGTACTTC. It is translated as CASSIMGLAGAYEQYF.

The chain has TRBV7-9 and TRBJ2-7, with 10 positions matching TRBD2. The CDR3 is made up of 19 amino acids. V was pared by 2 bases and J by 4 bases, with 17 bases of the junction left unmatched. CDR1 and CDR2 (germline): SEHNR, FQNEAQ (reference sequence). Here the CDR3 DNA reads TGTGCCAGCAGCTTATGGGGATTTGTAGCGGGAGGCCGCGTTTACGAGCAGTACTTC. Translating gives CASSLWGFVAGGRVYEQYF.

V gene TRBV7-9 combines with J gene TRBJ2-1; 11 nucleotides align to TRBD2. This CDR3 is 12 amino acids long. Germline V lookup: CDR1 SEHNR, CDR2 FQNEAQ (reference sequence). V trimming: 4 bases; J trimming: 10 bases; junction bases outside the gene matches: 0. The CDR3 region is CASSSSGREQFF. The CDR3 region has the DNA TGTGCCAGCAGCTCTAGCGGGAGGGAGCAGTTCTTC.